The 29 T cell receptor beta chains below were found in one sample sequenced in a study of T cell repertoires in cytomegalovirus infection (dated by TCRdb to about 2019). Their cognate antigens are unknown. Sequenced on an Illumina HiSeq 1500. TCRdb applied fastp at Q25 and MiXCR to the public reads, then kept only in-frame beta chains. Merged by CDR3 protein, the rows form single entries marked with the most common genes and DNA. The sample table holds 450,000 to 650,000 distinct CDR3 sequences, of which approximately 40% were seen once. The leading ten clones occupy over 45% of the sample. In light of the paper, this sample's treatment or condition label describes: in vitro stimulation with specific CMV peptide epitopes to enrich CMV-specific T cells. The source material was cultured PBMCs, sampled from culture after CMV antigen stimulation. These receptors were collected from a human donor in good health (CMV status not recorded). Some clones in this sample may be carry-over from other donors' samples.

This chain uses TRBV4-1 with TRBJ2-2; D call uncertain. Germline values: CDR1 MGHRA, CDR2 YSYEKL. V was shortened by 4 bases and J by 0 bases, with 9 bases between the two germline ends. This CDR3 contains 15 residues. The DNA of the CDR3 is TGCGCCAGCAGCCCCGGGCCCGCGAACACCGGGGAGCTGTTTTTT. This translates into CASSPGPANTGELFF.

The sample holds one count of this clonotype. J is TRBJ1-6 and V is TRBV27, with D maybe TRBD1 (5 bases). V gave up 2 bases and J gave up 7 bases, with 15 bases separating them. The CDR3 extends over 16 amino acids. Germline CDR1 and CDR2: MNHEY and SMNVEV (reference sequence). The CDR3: CASSLPTDSPNSPLHF. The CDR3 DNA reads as TGTGCCAGCAGTTTACCCACTGACAGCCCGAATTCACCCCTCCACTTT.

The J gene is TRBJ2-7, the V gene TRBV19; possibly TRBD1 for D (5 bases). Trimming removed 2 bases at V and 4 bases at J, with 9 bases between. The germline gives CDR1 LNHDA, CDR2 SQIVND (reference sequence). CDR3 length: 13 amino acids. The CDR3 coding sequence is TGTGCCAGTAGTATAACGCAGGGTTACGAGCAGTACTTC. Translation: CASSITQGYEQYF. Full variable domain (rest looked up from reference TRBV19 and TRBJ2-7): DGGITQSPKYLFRKEGQNVTLSCEQNLNHDAMYWYRQDPGQGLRLIYYSQIVNDFQKGDIAEGYSVSREKKESFPLTVTSAQKNPTAFYLCASSITQGYEQYFGPGTRLTVT.

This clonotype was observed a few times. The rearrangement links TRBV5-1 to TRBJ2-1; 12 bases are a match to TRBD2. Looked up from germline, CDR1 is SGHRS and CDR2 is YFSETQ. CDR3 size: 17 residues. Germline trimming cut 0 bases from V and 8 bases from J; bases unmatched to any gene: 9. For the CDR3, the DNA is TGCGCCAGCAGCTTGGGACTAGCGGGGGCCTCCAAGGATGAGCAGTTCTTC. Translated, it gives CASSLGLAGASKDEQFF.

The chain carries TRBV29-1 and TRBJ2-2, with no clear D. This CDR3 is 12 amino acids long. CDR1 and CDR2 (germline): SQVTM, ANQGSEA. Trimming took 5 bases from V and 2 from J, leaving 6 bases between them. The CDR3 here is CSVRPNTGELFF. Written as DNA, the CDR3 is TGCAGCGTTCGGCCAAACACCGGGGAGCTGTTTTTT.

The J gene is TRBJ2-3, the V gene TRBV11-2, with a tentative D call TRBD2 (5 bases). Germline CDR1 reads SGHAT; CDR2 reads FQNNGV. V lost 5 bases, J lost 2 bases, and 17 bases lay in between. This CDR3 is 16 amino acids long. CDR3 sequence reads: CASSVAGGLLTDTQYF. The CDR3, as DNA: TGTGCCAGCAGCGTGGCCGGCGGACTCCTCACAGATACGCAGTATTTT.

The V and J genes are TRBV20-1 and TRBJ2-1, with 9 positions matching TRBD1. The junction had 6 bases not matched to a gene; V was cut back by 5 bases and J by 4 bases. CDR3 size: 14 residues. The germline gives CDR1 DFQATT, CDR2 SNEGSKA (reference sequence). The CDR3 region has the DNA TGCAGTGCTTCCTGGACAGGGGATTACAATGAGCAGTTCTTC. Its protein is CSASWTGDYNEQFF.

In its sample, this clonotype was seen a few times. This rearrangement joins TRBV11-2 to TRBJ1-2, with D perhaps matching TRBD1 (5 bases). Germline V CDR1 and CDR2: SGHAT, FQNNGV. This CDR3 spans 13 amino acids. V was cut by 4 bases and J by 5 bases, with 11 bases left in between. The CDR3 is CASSWDGQYGYTF. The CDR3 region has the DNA TGTGCCAGCAGCTGGGACGGACAATATGGCTACACCTTC.

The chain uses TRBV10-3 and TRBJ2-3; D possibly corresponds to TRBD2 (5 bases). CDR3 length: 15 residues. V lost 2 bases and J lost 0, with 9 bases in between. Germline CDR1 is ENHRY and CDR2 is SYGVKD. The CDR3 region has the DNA TGTGCCATCAGTGAGCCTGGCGGGAGCACAGATACGCAGTATTTT. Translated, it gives CAISEPGGSTDTQYF.

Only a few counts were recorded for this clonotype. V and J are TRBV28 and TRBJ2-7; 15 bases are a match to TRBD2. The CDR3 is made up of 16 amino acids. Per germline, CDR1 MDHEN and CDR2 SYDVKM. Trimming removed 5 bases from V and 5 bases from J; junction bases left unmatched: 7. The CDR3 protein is CASSAGLAGGEDEQYF. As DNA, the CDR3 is TGTGCCAGCAGTGCGGGACTAGCGGGGGGAGAAGACGAGCAGTACTTC.

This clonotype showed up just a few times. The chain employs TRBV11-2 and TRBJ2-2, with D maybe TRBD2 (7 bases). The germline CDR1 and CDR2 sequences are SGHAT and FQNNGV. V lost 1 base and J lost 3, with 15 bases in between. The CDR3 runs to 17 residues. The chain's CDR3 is CASSLGWRGRDTGELFF. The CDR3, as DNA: TGTGCCAGCAGCTTAGGATGGCGGGGGCGCGACACCGGGGAGCTGTTTTTT.

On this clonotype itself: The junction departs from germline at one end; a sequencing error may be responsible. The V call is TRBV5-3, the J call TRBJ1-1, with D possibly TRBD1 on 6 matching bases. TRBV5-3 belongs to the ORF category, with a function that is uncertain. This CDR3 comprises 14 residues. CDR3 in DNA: TGTGCCAGCAGCTTTGGGGGCTTGAGGACTGAAGCTTTCTTT. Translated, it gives CASSFGGLRTEAFF.

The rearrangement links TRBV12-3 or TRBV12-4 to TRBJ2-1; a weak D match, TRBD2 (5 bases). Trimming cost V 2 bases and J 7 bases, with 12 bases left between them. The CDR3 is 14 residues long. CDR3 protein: CASSLMRALNEQFF. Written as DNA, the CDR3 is TGTGCCAGCAGTTTAATGCGGGCCCTGAATGAGCAGTTCTTC.

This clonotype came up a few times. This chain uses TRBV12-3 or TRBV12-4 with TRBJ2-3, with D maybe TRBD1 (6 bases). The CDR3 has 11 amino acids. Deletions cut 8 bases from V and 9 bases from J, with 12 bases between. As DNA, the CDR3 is TGTGCCAGCGGTCCCAGGGGAACGCAGTATTTT. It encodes CASGPRGTQYF.

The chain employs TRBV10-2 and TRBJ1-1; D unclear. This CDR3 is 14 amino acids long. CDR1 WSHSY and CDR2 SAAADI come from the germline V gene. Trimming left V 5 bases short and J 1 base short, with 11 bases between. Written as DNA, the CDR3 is TGCGCCAGCAGTCCCCTTTCAACGAACACTGAAGCTTTCTTT. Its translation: CASSPLSTNTEAFF.

The CDR3 bases are TGTGCCAGCAGACAGTCCGCCTCTGGAAACACCATATATTTT. Its protein product is CASRQSASGNTIYF. This rearrangement joins TRBV6-5 to TRBJ1-3; unclear D gene. This CDR3 region has 14 residues. CDR1 is MNHEY, CDR2 SVGAGI, per germline. Trimming cost V 6 bases and J 0 bases, with 9 bases left between them.

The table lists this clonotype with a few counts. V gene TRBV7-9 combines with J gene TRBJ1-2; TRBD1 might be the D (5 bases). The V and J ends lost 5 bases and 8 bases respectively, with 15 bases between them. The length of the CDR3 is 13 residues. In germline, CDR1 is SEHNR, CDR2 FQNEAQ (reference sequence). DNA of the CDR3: TGTGCCAGCAGCCCGTCGACAGTTTACGGCTACACCTTC. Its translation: CASSPSTVYGYTF.

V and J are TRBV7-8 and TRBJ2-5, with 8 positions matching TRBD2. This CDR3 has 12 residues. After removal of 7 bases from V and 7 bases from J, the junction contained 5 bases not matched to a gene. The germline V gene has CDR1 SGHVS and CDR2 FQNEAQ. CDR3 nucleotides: TGTGCCAGCACCACCCGGGGGGGGACCCAGTACTTC. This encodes CASTTRGGTQYF.

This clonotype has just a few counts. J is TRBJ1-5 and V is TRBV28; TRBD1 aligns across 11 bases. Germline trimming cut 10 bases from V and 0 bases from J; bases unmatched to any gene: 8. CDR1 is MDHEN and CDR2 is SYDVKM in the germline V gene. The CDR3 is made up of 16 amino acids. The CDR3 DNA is TGTGCCACAGGGACAGGGGGGGCCCATAGCAATCAGCCCCAGCATTTT. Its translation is CATGTGGAHSNQPQHF.

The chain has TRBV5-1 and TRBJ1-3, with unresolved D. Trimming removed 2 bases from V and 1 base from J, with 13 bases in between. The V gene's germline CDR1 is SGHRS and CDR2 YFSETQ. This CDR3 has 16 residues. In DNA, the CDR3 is TGCGCCAGCAGCTTTGACTCTCGAGTATCTGGAAACACCATATATTTT. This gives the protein CASSFDSRVSGNTIYF. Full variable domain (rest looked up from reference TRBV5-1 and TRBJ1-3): KAGVTQTPRYLIKTRGQQVTLSCSPISGHRSVSWYQQTPGQGLQFLFEYFSETQRNKGNFPGRFSGRQFSNSRSEMNVSTLELGDSALYLCASSFDSRVSGNTIYFGEGSWLTVV.

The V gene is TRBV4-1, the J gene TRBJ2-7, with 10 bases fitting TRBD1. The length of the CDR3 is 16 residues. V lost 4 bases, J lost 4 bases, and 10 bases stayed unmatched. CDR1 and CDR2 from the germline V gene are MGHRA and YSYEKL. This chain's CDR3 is CASSRESGTGDYEQYF. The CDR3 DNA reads TGCGCCAGCAGCCGGGAATCCGGGACAGGGGATTACGAGCAGTACTTC.

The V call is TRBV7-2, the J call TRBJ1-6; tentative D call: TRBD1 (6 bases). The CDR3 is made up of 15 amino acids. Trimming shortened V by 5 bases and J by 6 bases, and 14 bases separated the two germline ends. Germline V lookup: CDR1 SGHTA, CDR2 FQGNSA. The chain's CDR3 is CASSLSGAVNSPLHF. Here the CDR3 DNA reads TGTGCCAGCAGCCTCTCGGGGGCAGTTAATTCACCCCTCCACTTT.

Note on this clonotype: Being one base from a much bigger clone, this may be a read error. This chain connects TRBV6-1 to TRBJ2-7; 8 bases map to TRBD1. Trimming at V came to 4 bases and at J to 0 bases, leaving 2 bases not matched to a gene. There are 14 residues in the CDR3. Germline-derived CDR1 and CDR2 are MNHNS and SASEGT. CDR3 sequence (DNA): TGTGCCAGCAGTGGGGACAGGAACTCCTACGAGCAGTACTTC. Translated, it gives CASSGDRNSYEQYF.

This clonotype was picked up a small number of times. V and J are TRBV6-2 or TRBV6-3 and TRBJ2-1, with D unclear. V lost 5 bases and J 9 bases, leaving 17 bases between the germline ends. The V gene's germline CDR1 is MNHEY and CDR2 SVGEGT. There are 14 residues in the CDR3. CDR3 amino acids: CASSRDPVVREQFF. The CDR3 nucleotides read TGTGCCAGCAGTCGCGATCCTGTCGTACGTGAGCAGTTCTTC.

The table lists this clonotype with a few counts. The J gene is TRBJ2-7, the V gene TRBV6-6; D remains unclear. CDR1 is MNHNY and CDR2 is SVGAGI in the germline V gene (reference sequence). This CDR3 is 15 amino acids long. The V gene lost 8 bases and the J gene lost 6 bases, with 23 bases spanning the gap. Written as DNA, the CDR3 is TGTGCCAGCTCCCCTTTAGGACCCTTCTCGGGCGAGCAGTACTTC. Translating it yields CASSPLGPFSGEQYF.

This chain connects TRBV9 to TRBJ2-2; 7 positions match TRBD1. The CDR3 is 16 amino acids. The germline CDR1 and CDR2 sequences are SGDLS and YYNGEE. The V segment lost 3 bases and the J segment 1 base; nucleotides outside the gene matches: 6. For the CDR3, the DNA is TGTGCCAGCAGCGCCGACAGGGCTAAGAACACCGGGGAGCTGTTTTTT. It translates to CASSADRAKNTGELFF.

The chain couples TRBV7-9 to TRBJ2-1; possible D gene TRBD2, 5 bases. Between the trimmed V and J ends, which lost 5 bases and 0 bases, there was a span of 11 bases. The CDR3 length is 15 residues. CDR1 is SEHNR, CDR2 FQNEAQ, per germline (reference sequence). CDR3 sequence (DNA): TGTGCCAGCAGCCGCCCAACTAGCTCCTACAATGAGCAGTTCTTC. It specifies CASSRPTSSYNEQFF.

The CDR3 is CASSPSATGGLSNEQFF. The DNA for the CDR3 is TGTGCCAGCAGCCCATCGGCGACGGGGGGCCTGAGCAATGAGCAGTTCTTC. The chain has TRBV4-2 and TRBJ2-1; the D gene is possibly TRBD2 (7 bases). Between the trimmed V and J ends, which lost 4 bases and 6 bases, there was a span of 22 bases. CDR3 length equals 17 residues. Per the germline V gene, CDR1 is LGHNA and CDR2 is YNFKEQ.

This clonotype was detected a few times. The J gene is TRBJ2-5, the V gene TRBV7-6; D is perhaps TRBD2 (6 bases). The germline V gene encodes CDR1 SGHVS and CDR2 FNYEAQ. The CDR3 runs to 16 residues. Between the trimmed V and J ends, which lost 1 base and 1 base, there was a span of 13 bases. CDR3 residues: CASSLGRMGGQETQYF. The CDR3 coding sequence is TGTGCCAGCAGCTTAGGTCGTATGGGGGGCCAAGAGACCCAGTACTTC.